Here is one T cell receptor (beta chain) with its context. The table lists this clonotype with many counts. No cognate antigen has been identified for it. No much larger clonotype is one base removed from it; base qualities were not supplied. The method was 5' RACE. The sequencer listed for this sample is Illumina Genome Analyzer IIx. The RNA-based TCR cDNA libraries were made using a previously described protocol that was modified in several ways. To prevent cross-contamination, barcodes specific to each sample were added to both ends of every TCR cDNA library during cDNA synthesis and amplification. As for the authors' bioinformatics: Each library contained roughly 2 to 4 million CDR3-containing reads, and somewhere between about 100,000 and nearly 550,000 clonotypes were identified for each individual. Reads with improper barcode index combinations were discarded, after which clonesets were built for each library with the MiTCR software. While assembling CDR3 clonotypes, MiTCR corrected PCR and sequencing errors and either filtered or rescued low-quality reads. Artificial out-of-frame clonotypes were removed by being mapped to in-frame sequences, with one indel in the CDR3 allowed. Similarity of V and J gene usage between donors was measured as Jensen-Shannon divergence divided by mean entropy. TCRdb applied fastp at Q25 and MiXCR to the public reads, then kept only in-frame beta chains. One record per CDR3 amino acid sequence lists the most common genes and DNA. Here the V and J calls rest on TCRdb's processing, not on the authors' analysis. Here the sample has 350,000 to 400,000 distinct CDR3 sequences; 25% to 35% occur a single time. The top ten constitute roughly 5.5% of the sample.

Six healthy women forming three monozygous twin pairs were used as donors. All three twin pairs had been raised together and were thought likely to have encountered the same vaccines and infectious agents. TCR cDNA libraries were prepared from RNA that had been isolated from peripheral blood mononuclear cells. This record belongs to a study of identical twins' blood T cells (dated by TCRdb to 2012 to 2014). Notes on the research overall: The approximately twelve libraries, six for the alpha chain and six for the beta chain, yielded roughly 51 million Illumina reads in total. Using next-generation sequencing, the study compared the TCR alpha and beta chain repertoires of three pairs of monozygous twins to assess how genetics influences repertoire formation. Here is what the overall study found, with its caveats: Because the twins were reared together, environmental influences could not be ruled out as the explanation for twin similarity. The number of CDR3 clonotypes shared between two donors was mainly determined by the product of the cloneset sizes of the two donors, and no clear deviation from this trend was shown by twins. Among the most abundant TCRbeta clonotypes, each donor shared more CDR3 sequences with her twin than with unrelated donors. V gene usage was reported to be markedly more similar within twin pairs than between unrelated donors, even among non-selected out-of-frame TCRbeta clonotypes. Independent studies were stated to be required to validate the proposed role of the TCRalpha J segment in MHC recognition during thymic selection.

Material for sequencing was PBMCs. The TCR was taken from a woman between 18 and 55 years old in good health.

DNA sequence: TGCGCCAGCAGCCGAAAGTTAGGCGACACTGAAGCTTTCTTT. The resulting protein is CASSRKLGDTEAFF. The chain couples TRBV4-3 to TRBJ1-1; there is no confident call for the D gene. The CDR3 sequence holds 14 residues, the cysteine and phenylalanine included. Only the CDR3 DNA is retained, 42 bases long and in frame from the first base. The junction carries 12 bases between V and J, which are trimmed by 4 bases and 3 bases respectively. The germline V gene specifies LGHNA as CDR1 and YSLEER as CDR2.